Below are 20 T cell receptor beta chains sequenced from a single sample in a study of CD8 T cells in Susac syndrome. RNA, at about 0.45 to 1 ug, was reverse transcribed with random hexamers. TCRdb fed the immunoSEQ multiplex PCR reads into MiXCR, producing one record per CDR3 protein. The sample records 100,000 or so distinct CDR3 sequences, about 95% being singletons. The source material was CD8+ T cells from PBMCs. The source of these receptors is a human donor with Susac syndrome.

V gene TRBV29-1 combines with J gene TRBJ2-3; 14 nucleotides align to TRBD2. Germline V gene lookup returns CDR1 SQVTM and CDR2 ANQGSEA. This CDR3 is built from 15 residues. Trimming took 4 bases from V and 4 from J; bases not matched to a gene: 4. The DNA for the CDR3 is TGCAGCGTTGTGGGGACTAGCGGGAGTTCAGATACGCAGTATTTT. This encodes CSVVGTSGSSDTQYF.

This chain links TRBV2 with TRBJ2-1; D may be TRBD2 (6 bases). Germline V gene sequence: CDR1 SNHLY, CDR2 FYNNEI. This CDR3 spans 14 amino acids. Trimming took 10 bases from V and 7 from J, leaving 20 bases between them. CDR3 in amino acids: CATLGTRGSNEQFF. The CDR3 coding sequence is TGTGCCACCCTCGGGACCCGGGGGTCAAATGAGCAGTTCTTC.

The V and J genes are TRBV4-1 and TRBJ1-2; perhaps TRBD1 as D (5 bases). The V gene's germline CDR1 is MGHRA and CDR2 YSYEKL. Trimming took off 0 bases at V and 3 bases at J, with 11 bases between the two ends. CDR3 length equals 15 residues. DNA of the CDR3: TGCGCCAGCAGCCAAGAGGAGGGGAAAGACTATGGCTACACCTTC. Encoded protein: CASSQEEGKDYGYTF.

This chain links TRBV9 with TRBJ1-2; a possible D gene is TRBD1 (5 bases). This CDR3 is built from 15 residues. The V end lost 4 bases, the J end lost 8 bases, and 21 bases lay between the germline ends. Germline assignment: CDR1 SGDLS and CDR2 YYNGEE. CDR3 amino acids: CASSFGTGTALGYTF. DNA of the CDR3: TGTGCCAGCAGCTTCGGAACCGGGACGGCCCTCGGCTACACCTTC.

This CDR3 reads CASSDWPLEFYEQYF. The DNA of the CDR3 is TGTGCCAGCAGTGATTGGCCCCTAGAATTCTACGAGCAGTACTTC. This chain links TRBV2 with TRBJ2-7; D gene unclear. Germline CDR1 reads SNHLY; CDR2 reads FYNNEI. The germline V and J ends were trimmed by 3 bases and 3 bases, with 15 bases remaining between them. The CDR3 consists of 15 residues.

This rearrangement joins TRBV12-3 or TRBV12-4 to TRBJ1-2; no firm D call. The CDR3 totals 13 residues. Trimming removed 7 bases from V and 5 bases from J, with 14 bases in between. CDR3 residues: CASTLVPLYGYTF. CDR3 sequence (DNA): TGTGCCAGCACCCTCGTACCCCTTTATGGCTACACCTTC.

V and J are TRBV19 and TRBJ1-6; TRBD1 aligns across 7 bases. V was clipped by 6 bases and J by 6 bases; unmatched bases: 5. CDR1 and CDR2 from the germline V gene are LNHDA and SQIVND (reference sequence). The CDR3 contains 14 residues. CDR3 sequence: CASRPGQINSPLHF. The CDR3 nucleotides read TGTGCCAGTAGGCCGGGACAGATTAATTCACCCCTCCACTTT.

This chain uses TRBV15 with TRBJ2-5, with D perhaps matching TRBD2 (5 bases). V was pared by 6 bases and J by 4 bases, with 9 bases between. Germline-derived CDR1 and CDR2 are LNHNV and YYDKDF (reference sequence). There are 12 residues in the CDR3. The CDR3 region has the DNA TGTGCCACCAGGGGAGTTGCAGAGACCCAGTACTTC. Protein product: CATRGVAETQYF.

The V gene is TRBV29-1, the J gene TRBJ2-5; possibly TRBD1 for D (5 bases). The CDR3 has 17 amino acids. The V end was cut by 1 base, the J end by 5 bases, with 23 bases between. Germline V gene sequence: CDR1 SQVTM, CDR2 ANQGSEA. The CDR3 protein is CSVEGPGFSSMVETQYF. The CDR3 region has the DNA TGCAGCGTTGAAGGGCCAGGGTTTAGTTCCATGGTGGAGACCCAGTACTTC.

V and J are TRBV28 and TRBJ2-6, with unresolved D. Per the germline V gene, CDR1 is MDHEN and CDR2 is SYDVKM. V was shortened by 6 bases and J by 1 base, with 10 bases between the two germline ends. The CDR3 sequence is 15 residues long. The CDR3 spells CASRGWESGANVLTF. Written as DNA, the CDR3 is TGTGCCAGCAGGGGATGGGAATCTGGGGCCAACGTCCTGACTTTC.

The V gene is TRBV5-1, the J gene TRBJ2-1, with 15 bases identical to TRBD2. V lost 0 bases, J lost 0 bases, and 4 bases stayed unmatched. The CDR3 runs to 19 residues. The germline gives CDR1 SGHRS, CDR2 YFSETQ. The CDR3, as DNA: TGCGCCAGCAGCTTGGCTAGGACTAGCGGGAGGGGCTCCTACAATGAGCAGTTCTTC. Encoded protein: CASSLARTSGRGSYNEQFF.

The genes are TRBV7-8 and TRBJ2-7; D is uncertain. The CDR3 contains 14 residues. V lost 5 bases, J lost 0 bases, and 11 bases lay in between. The V gene's germline CDR1 is SGHVS and CDR2 FQNEAQ. The CDR3 sequence is CASSRQGSSYEQYF. Here the CDR3 DNA reads TGTGCCAGCAGCCGCCAAGGCAGCTCCTACGAGCAGTACTTC. The complete variable domain, with remaining parts taken from reference TRBV7-8 and TRBJ2-7, reads GAGVSQSPRYKVAKRGQDVALRCDPISGHVSLFWYQQALGQGPEFLTYFQNEAQLDKSGLPSDRFFAERPEGSVSTLKIQRTQQEDSAVYLCASSRQGSSYEQYFGPGTRLTVT.

About this clonotype itself: The germline gene is not matched at one end of the junction; a read error may be the cause. The V gene is TRBV6-6, the J gene TRBJ1-5; D unresolved. The germline V gene has CDR1 MNHNY and CDR2 SVGAGI (reference sequence). The CDR3 has 15 residues. CDR3: CAISEGRNSNQPQHF. Written as DNA, the CDR3 is TGTGCCATCAGTGAGGGCCGAAATAGCAATCAGCCCCAGCATTTT.

The rearrangement joins TRBV24-1 to TRBJ2-3; 8 bases fit TRBD1. CDR3 length: 15 residues. V was clipped by 4 bases and J by 0 bases; unmatched bases: 2. CDR1 is KGHDR, CDR2 SFDVKD, per germline. DNA of the CDR3: TGTGCCACCAGTGACCGGACAGGGAGCACAGATACGCAGTATTTT. Translated: CATSDRTGSTDTQYF.

The J gene is TRBJ1-4, the V gene TRBV29-1; weak D call: TRBD1 (5 bases). CDR3 size: 13 residues. V lost 5 bases and J 5 bases, leaving 12 bases between the germline ends. Germline V gene data show CDR1 as SQVTM and CDR2 as ANQGSEA. The CDR3 DNA follows: TGCAGCGTTAACCGACGGGGGAATGAAAAACTGTTTTTT. Translated, it gives CSVNRRGNEKLFF. Full variable domain (remainder filled in from reference TRBV29-1 and TRBJ1-4): SAVISQKPSRDICQRGTSLTIQCQVDSQVTMMFWYRQQPGQSLTLIATANQGSEATYESGFVIDKFPISRPNLTFSTLTVSNMSPEDSSIYLCSVNRRGNEKLFFGSGTQLSVL.

The chain combines TRBV28 with TRBJ2-5; 11 bases agree with TRBD1. The V gene's germline CDR1 is MDHEN and CDR2 SYDVKM. This CDR3 is 17 amino acids long. V was clipped by 4 bases and J by 2 bases; unmatched bases: 9. The CDR3, as DNA: TGTGCCAGCAGTTCACACCCCGGACAGGGGGCGCAAGAGACCCAGTACTTC. Amino acids: CASSSHPGQGAQETQYF.

The chain is built from TRBV4-1 and TRBJ2-7; D remains unclear. From germline, CDR1 is MGHRA and CDR2 YSYEKL. V shed 4 bases and J shed 1 base, with 11 bases lying between them. This CDR3 contains 14 residues. CDR3 amino acids: CASSLTDGSYEQYF. Written as DNA, the CDR3 is TGCGCCAGCAGCCTAACGGACGGTTCCTACGAGCAGTACTTC.

The V call is TRBV29-1, the J call TRBJ2-1, with 7 bases aligning to TRBD2. The ends lost 0 bases at V and 7 bases at J; junction bases unmatched: 15. Germline values: CDR1 SQVTM, CDR2 ANQGSEA. The CDR3 is made up of 17 amino acids. CDR3 amino acids: CSVEDLGSGNGLNEQFF. In DNA, the CDR3 is TGCAGCGTTGAAGATCTCGGGAGCGGGAATGGTTTGAATGAGCAGTTCTTC.

CDR3 bases: TGCGCCAGCAGTCACGACCTCACAGATACGCAGTATTTT. Translation gives CASSHDLTDTQYF. This rearrangement joins TRBV23-1 to TRBJ2-3; D ambiguous. TRBV23-1 falls under the ORF class, with uncertain function. This CDR3 region has 13 residues. Trimming pared 3 bases from V and 2 bases from J, leaving 6 bases between.

The chain couples TRBV16 to TRBJ2-3; either TRBD1 or TRBD2 may fit D (5 bases each). The CDR3 is made up of 13 amino acids. Trimming pared 4 bases from V and 5 bases from J, leaving 10 bases between. The V gene's germline CDR1 is KGHSY and CDR2 FQNENV. CDR3 sequence (DNA): TGTGCCAGCAGCCCACTAGGGGAAGATACGCAGTATTTT. The encoded protein is CASSPLGEDTQYF.